This TCR beta chain was captured by sequencing in a study of T cell changes during pregnancy in multiple sclerosis. The germline V gene encodes CDR1 MNHNY and CDR2 SVGAGI (reference sequence). Germline trimming cut 2 bases from V and 1 base from J; bases unmatched to any gene: 6. The CDR3 has 16 residues. The method was immunoSEQ multiplex PCR; TCRdb's version includes in-frame clones alone and lacks a portion of them. Among approximately 85,000 clones listed, approximately 94% were seen once. The chain employs TRBV6-6 and TRBJ2-5; 8 positions agree with TRBD2. The sequence was obtained from a female donor with multiple sclerosis, enrolled in a pregnancy study. This material consisted of peripheral blood, taken in the third trimester of pregnancy. As DNA, the CDR3 is TGTGCCAGCAGTTACGGGGCGGGGGGCGCCCAAGAGACCCAGTACTTC. Its protein is CASSYGAGGAQETQYF.